This T cell receptor beta chain was documented in a study of OX40 agonist ivuxolimab in advanced cancers. Whole-study results and caveats: Expanded peripheral T-cell antigen specificity went undetermined. Patients who responded partially at 0.1-3.0 mg/kg showed clonal expansion ranking among the lowest. CD8+ T cells (on average) carried more expanded clones than CD4+ T cells. Nonresponders included some who also had low normalized T-cell clonal expansion.

V was shortened by 6 bases and J by 2 bases, with 7 bases between the two germline ends. Germline CDR1 and CDR2: SGHAT and FQNNGV. This CDR3 comprises 12 residues. A word on this clone: Its antigen is not identified.

The method was immunoSEQ multiplex PCR; TCRdb's version includes in-frame clones alone and lacks a portion of them. The table includes 25,000 to 40,000 clones, 82% detected once. Sequences were derived from CD4+ or CD8+ T cells sorted from blood, sampled in a trial of the OX40 agonist ivuxolimab. This receptor was obtained from an adult with an advanced solid tumor such as melanoma, head and neck, liver or kidney cancer. The rearrangement joins TRBV11-2 to TRBJ2-5; D ambiguous. CDR3 nucleotides: TGTGCCAGCAGTACCACGCAAGAGACCCAGTACTTC. It specifies CASSTTQETQYF.